Sequencing of this T cell receptor beta chain was carried out in a study of PD-L1 blockade in urothelial cancer. Study-wide background: At 3 weeks after treatment start (second dose) and again at 6 weeks, blood was analyzed.

The V gene lost 3 bases and the J gene lost 6 bases, with 11 bases spanning the gap. Germline V gene data show CDR1 as GTSNPN and CDR2 as SVGIG (reference sequence). The CDR3 is 12 residues long. The assay was immunoSEQ multiplex PCR, and TCRdb's table has in-frame clones only and misses some. This table has under 55,000 clones, over 75% appearing once. This specimen was PBMCs, taken around atezolizumab (anti-PD-L1) treatment. This clonotype was sampled from a man in his forties with urothelial cancer. The rearrangement joins TRBV30 to TRBJ1-1; D is unresolved. CDR3 in amino acids: CAWSPGGAEAFF. CDR3 sequence (DNA): TGTGCCTGGAGCCCTGGAGGCGCTGAAGCTTTCTTT.